Detailed here is one T cell receptor (beta chain). Its antigen is as yet unknown. This CDR3 comprises 16 residues. The junction had 6 bases not matched to a gene; V was cut back by 4 bases and J by 4 bases. The V gene's germline CDR1 is MDHEN and CDR2 SYDVKM. Every isolated RNA sample was fully reverse transcribed, so sequencing captured expressed TCRB transcripts. TCRdb's table, derived via immunoSEQ multiplex PCR, lists solely in-frame clones and lacks some. This sample has about 160,000 clones, with 6% to 9% found just once. This record belongs to a study of beta chain features in type 1 diabetes. Findings and caveats of the study: For Type 1 diabetes patients, all four CD4+ subsets carried TCRB CDR3s that were moderately but significantly shorter. More deletions and fewer insertions at VDJ junctions were found in patients with type 1 diabetes. It was among patients, rather than healthy donors, that naive, central memory and Treg TCRB repertoires appeared more similar.

Sorting with CD45RO/CCR7/CD25/CD127/CD95/CD27 yielded naive, central memory, regulatory and stem-like memory CD4+ cells. The chain uses TRBV28 and TRBJ2-7, with 14 bases lining up with TRBD2. Sequencing was done on a sample of central memory CD4+ T cells from blood. The TCR originated in a man aged 18 to 29 with type 1 diabetes. CDR3 amino acids: CASSSPRLAGGYEQYF. CDR3 nucleotides: TGTGCCAGCAGTTCACCCAGACTAGCGGGAGGGTACGAGCAGTACTTC. The entire variable domain, with the rest obtained from reference TRBV28 and TRBJ2-7, is as follows: DVKVTQSSRYLVKRTGEKVFLECVQDMDHENMFWYRQDPGLGLRLIYFSYDVKMKEKGDIPEGYSVSREKKERFSLILESASTNQTSMYLCASSSPRLAGGYEQYFGPGTRLTVT.